A selection of T cell receptor beta chains follows, all from one sample in a study of tumor-infiltrating lymphocytes in localized non-small cell lung cancer. Clones were read by immunoSEQ multiplex PCR, and TCRdb kept only the in-frame ones, dropping some. Of around 16,000 clones in the sample, under 85% are singletons; the top ten hold about 9.3%. The sample comprised lung tumor tissue. The receptors stem from a human donor with non-small cell lung cancer. Each CDR3 is given with its conserved first and last residue. A D gene is named only where the DNA matches it firmly. Expanded clones get a size class; other rows say once, few or many, or leave the size out.

d_gene,abundance,j_gene,v_gene,CDR3nt,CDR3aa
TRBD2,.,TRBJ2-1,TRBV30,TGTGCCTGGTCTCCACCCCTAGCGGGGGTTACCTACAATGAGCAGTTCTTC,CAWSPPLAGVTYNEQFF
TRBD2,.,TRBJ2-3,TRBV5-1,TGCGCCAGCAGCTGGGGAGGGAGGGCCTTGTTTACGCAGTATTTT,CASSWGGRALFTQYF
.,.,TRBJ2-3,TRBV5-1,TGCGCCAGCAGCCCCATGGTAGTGTTGGGCGAAGATACGCAGTATTTT,CASSPMVVLGEDTQYF
.,.,TRBJ1-1,TRBV30,TGTGCCTGGAGTCGACTAGACAGTCGGGGTGAAGCTTTCTTT,CAWSRLDSRGEAFF
.,.,TRBJ1-2,TRBV11-2,TGTGCCAGCAGCTTAGGTACAGGTCTTGGCTACACCTTC,CASSLGTGLGYTF
.,medium-sized,TRBJ2-7,TRBV2,TGTGCCAGCAGTTCAGATTCCGGCGAGCAGTACTTC,CASSSDSGEQYF
TRBD1,few,TRBJ1-3,TRBV13,TGTGCCAGCAGCTTATGGACAGGCACCTCTGGAAACACCATATATTTT,CASSLWTGTSGNTIYF
TRBD1,few,TRBJ1-5,TRBV6-7,TGTGCCAGCAGTTCACGGGGGACAGCCGATAGCAATCAGCCCCAGCATTTT,CASSSRGTADSNQPQHF
.,.,TRBJ1-4,TRBV30,TGTGCCTGGAGCCGCTCCACGGGGTTGCGAGATGAAAAACTGTTTTTT,CAWSRSTGLRDEKLFF
.,.,TRBJ1-2,TRBV2,TGTGCCAGCAGTGATTCCCCTATGACGAAATTCTATGGCTACACCTTC,CASSDSPMTKFYGYTF
TRBD2,.,TRBJ2-1,TRBV9,TGTGCCAGCAGCTTTAGAGCAGGGACTAGTATGGGCAATGAGCAGTTCTTC,CASSFRAGTSMGNEQFF
.,.,TRBJ2-7,TRBV7-9,TGTGCCAGCAGCTGGGAAGGACAGTTTAGCTCCTACGAGCAGTACTTC,CASSWEGQFSSYEQYF
TRBD1,.,TRBJ2-3,TRBV9,TGTGCCAGCAGCGCCCAAGGACAGGGGGGCACAGATACGCAGTATTTT,CASSAQGQGGTDTQYF
.,.,TRBJ2-2,TRBV2,TGTGCCAGTGGAGGGGAGAACACCGGGGAGCTGTTTTTT,CASGGENTGELFF
.,.,TRBJ2-1,TRBV7-3,TGTGCCAGCAGCTCCGATTTACAGCGGCTCTCCTACAATGAGCAGTTCTTC,CASSSDLQRLSYNEQFF
.,.,TRBJ2-7,TRBV7-2,TGTGCCAGCAGCCCCCGGGCGAGCTCCTACGAGCAGTACTTC,CASSPRASSYEQYF
.,.,TRBJ1-2,TRBV5-1,TGCGCCAGCAGCGGAGGGGGCTATGGCTACACCTTC,CASSGGGYGYTF
TRBD1,.,TRBJ2-2,TRBV5-6,TGTGCCAGCAGCTTGGGTGACAGGGTTATCGGGGAGCTGTTTTTT,CASSLGDRVIGELFF
TRBD1,.,TRBJ1-6,TRBV30,TGTGCCTGGATGGGTCAGGGGGTAGGTTCACCCCTCCACTTT,CAWMGQGVGSPLHF
TRBD1,.,TRBJ2-2,TRBV5-1,TGCGCCAGCAGCATGGGACAGGGGAGGACCGGGGAGCTGTTTTTT,CASSMGQGRTGELFF
.,.,TRBJ1-5,TRBV6-1,TGTGCCAGCAACCCCCTGGGAGTGGGCAATCAGCCCCAGCATTTT,CASNPLGVGNQPQHF
.,.,TRBJ2-1,TRBV6-5,TGTGCCAGCAGTTACTATGGGGGGGCCAGGGGTGAGCAGTTCTTC,CASSYYGGARGEQFF